This T cell receptor beta chain was sequenced during a study of CD8 T cells in ankylosing spondylitis. The CDR3 contains 15 residues. The germline V gene encodes CDR1 SQVTM and CDR2 ANQGSEA. V was trimmed by 2 bases and J by 0 bases, leaving 14 bases between them. MiXCR, applied by TCRdb to the 5' RACE reads, yields one record per CDR3 protein. The sample consists of approximately 540,000 distinct CDR3 sequences, 10% to 15% of them appearing once. Whole-study findings and limits: Peripheral blood held disease-linked clones only at relatively low frequency, and these were CD8+. Significant enrichment of disease-linked clones was reported in matched ankylosing spondylitis synovial fluid. Earlier studies detected some motif variants in reactive arthritis synovial fluid and blood. What seemed typical of ankylosing spondylitis blood was a TCR beta motif built from roughly eight highly homologous variants.

In this sample, this clonotype turned up a few times. The antigen remains undetermined. V gene TRBV29-1 combines with J gene TRBJ2-7; D ambiguous. The sequencing input was blood, either unsorted or a sorted T cell fraction (not recorded which). The TCR originated in a male donor with ankylosing spondylitis. The CDR3 sequence: CSVEKAQKGSYEQYV. The CDR3 nucleotides are TGCAGCGTTGAAAAAGCTCAAAAGGGCTCCTACGAGCAGTACGTC.